Below are 8 T cell receptor beta chains sequenced from a single sample in a study of regulatory T cells in long-lasting Graves disease. Arm-PCR of CDR3 regions with iRepertoire HTBI primers generated TCR beta libraries. TCRdb independently ran MiXCR on the multiplex PCR reads; one entry per CDR3 protein. The data show roughly 450,000 distinct CDR3 sequences, with less than 25% seen just once and 26% held by the top ten. Time point here: persistent/refractory GD, antithyroid drugs over 5 years with positive TRAb. Preparation of the TCR library used RNA extracted from PBMCs. The specimen was peripheral blood mononuclear cells (PBMCs), collected when the disease was refractory, from a patient treated with antithyroid drugs. All receptors derive from a female donor with Graves disease.

The genes are TRBV7-9 and TRBJ1-4; D gene unclear. Germline V lookup: CDR1 SEHNR, CDR2 FQNEAQ (reference sequence). This CDR3 has 13 residues. Trimming cost V 5 bases and J 8 bases, with 12 bases left between them. CDR3 DNA sequence: TGTGCCAGCAGCCAAGGGTGGGGAGAAAAACTGTTTTTT. Translated, it gives CASSQGWGEKLFF.

The chain uses TRBV4-3 and TRBJ1-1; D is undetermined. Trimming took off 1 base at V and 6 bases at J, with 9 bases between the two ends. The CDR3 is made up of 13 amino acids. Looked up from germline, CDR1 is LGHNA and CDR2 is YSLEER. This chain's CDR3 is CASSQVGKPEAFF. CDR3 bases: TGCGCCAGCAGCCAAGTAGGGAAACCTGAAGCTTTCTTT.

This clonotype was detected ten times or more. The chain recombines TRBV30 with TRBJ1-2; tentatively, D is TRBD1 (5 bases). The CDR3 sequence is 11 residues long. V dropped 1 base and J dropped 12 bases, with 12 bases sitting between them. Looked up from germline, CDR1 is GTSNPN and CDR2 is SVGIG (reference sequence). DNA for the CDR3: TGTGCCTGGAGTGGGACAAGCGCGAACACCTTC. Protein product: CAWSGTSANTF.

In its sample, this clonotype was seen many times. The chain employs TRBV28 and TRBJ2-2; 8 bases map to TRBD2. Trimming removed 5 bases from V and 7 bases from J; junction bases left unmatched: 9. This CDR3 comprises 15 residues. From germline, CDR1 is MDHEN and CDR2 SYDVKM. The CDR3 protein is CASSPQTSARGELFF. For the CDR3, the DNA is TGTGCCAGCAGTCCGCAGACTAGCGCGCGCGGGGAGCTGTTTTTT.

This clonotype appeared many times. The rearrangement links TRBV11-2 to TRBJ2-7; TRBD2 matches 8 bases. CDR1 SGHAT and CDR2 FQNNGV come from the germline V gene. This CDR3 spans 15 amino acids. V dropped 2 bases and J dropped 2; count of bases not matched to a gene: 5. CDR3 sequence reads: CASSLRLAPAYEQYF. For the CDR3, the DNA is TGTGCCAGCAGCTTACGACTAGCGCCGGCCTACGAGCAGTACTTC.

This clonotype was seen ten or more times. V usage is TRBV6-1 and J usage is TRBJ1-1; TRBD1 is a possible D gene (5 bases). The length of the CDR3 is 14 residues. CDR1 is MNHNS and CDR2 is SASEGT in the germline V gene. The V end lost 5 bases, the J end lost 0 bases, and 10 bases lay between the germline ends. The CDR3 DNA follows: TGTGCCAGCAGTAAGACAGCCGTGAACACTGAAGCTTTCTTT. This codes for CASSKTAVNTEAFF.

The chain has TRBV15 and TRBJ1-1; a weak D match, TRBD1 (6 bases). Germline V gene data show CDR1 as LNHNV and CDR2 as YYDKDF (reference sequence). V was pared by 3 bases and J by 5 bases, with 10 bases between. CDR3 length: 13 residues. CDR3 sequence reads: CATSSLGGTEAFF. Here the CDR3 DNA reads TGTGCCACCAGCAGTCTAGGGGGGACTGAAGCTTTCTTT.

There are many counts of this clonotype. The chain couples TRBV12-3 or TRBV12-4 to TRBJ2-5, with D perhaps matching TRBD1 (7 bases). CDR3 length: 15 residues. V lost 3 bases, J lost 4 bases, and 15 bases lay in between. CDR3 residues: CASSFNRGGPETQYF. The CDR3 DNA sequence: TGTGCCAGCAGTTTTAACAGGGGAGGTCCAGAGACCCAGTACTTC.